The present entry profiles one TCR beta chain with its context. This CDR3 is built from 13 residues. Germline loops: CDR1 SQVTM, CDR2 ANQGSEA. V trimming: 6 bases; J trimming: 1 base; junction bases outside the gene matches: 3. The method was immunoSEQ multiplex PCR; TCRdb's version includes in-frame clones alone and lacks a portion of them. The sample has more than 40,000 clones; around 90% are singletons. The record originates from a study of brain T cells in children with intractable seizures. This sequence joins TRBV29-1 and TRBJ2-3; 8 bases line up with TRBD1. Sequenced material: peripheral blood, taken at surgery. The origin of this receptor is a girl between 2 and 10 years old with tuberous sclerosis and intractable seizures. CDR3 nucleotide sequence: TGCAGCGTCAAGACAGGGGGCACAGATACGCAGTATTTT. Protein product: CSVKTGGTDTQYF.